Each of the 21 T cell receptor beta chains below was sequenced from the same sample in a study of control samples from healthy donors and cancer patients. Profiled with immunoSEQ multiplex PCR; TCRdb holds only in-frame clones, not every one. This sample has about 84,000 clones; 70% to 85% occur once, and the top ten carry under 14%. The material sequenced was PBMCs. All receptors come from a man aged 55 to 70 with head and neck cancer.

The chain combines TRBV7-2 with TRBJ2-2; D not resolved. This CDR3 contains 15 residues. V was cut by 1 base and J by 5 bases, with 11 bases left in between. Germline-derived CDR1 and CDR2 are SGHTA and FQGNSA. As DNA, the CDR3 is TGTGCCAGCAGCTTAGACCCGGCGCCAACCGGGGAGCTGTTTTTT. Translated, it gives CASSLDPAPTGELFF.

The chain links TRBV7-7 to TRBJ2-5, with 10 bases lining up with TRBD2. Germline V gene sequence: CDR1 SSHAT, CDR2 FNYEAQ (reference sequence). CDR3 size: 15 residues. CDR3 region: CASSIMLAGEETQYF. The CDR3 coding sequence is TGTGCTAGCTCCATTATGCTAGCGGGAGAAGAGACCCAGTACTTC.

J is TRBJ2-1 and V is TRBV6-5; tentative D call: TRBD1 (6 bases). V was clipped by 10 bases and J by 0 bases, with 10 bases between them. Germline V gene sequence: CDR1 MNHEY, CDR2 SVGAGI. There are 13 residues in the CDR3. The CDR3 nucleotides are TGTGCCACTACAGGGTTCTCCTACAATGAGCAGTTCTTC. It is translated as CATTGFSYNEQFF.

The CDR3 DNA follows: TGTGCCACGGGCCGGGACAGGGACCCACGTAACTATGGCTACACCTTC. It specifies CATGRDRDPRNYGYTF. V is TRBV19 and J is TRBJ1-2, with TRBD1 identical over 9 bases. V was clipped by 10 bases and J by 1 base; unmatched bases: 13. Germline-derived CDR1 and CDR2 are LNHDA and SQIVND (reference sequence). The CDR3 is made up of 16 amino acids. Together with reference TRBV19 and TRBJ1-2, the CDR3 gives the full variable domain: DGGITQSPKYLFRKEGQNVTLSCEQNLNHDAMYWYRQDPGQGLRLIYYSQIVNDFQKGDIAEGYSVSREKKESFPLTVTSAQKNPTAFYLCATGRDRDPRNYGYTFGSGTRLTVV.

A few counts support this clone. The chain uses TRBV25-1 and TRBJ2-7; no reliable D call. Germline CDR1 reads MGHDK; CDR2 reads SYGVNS. This CDR3 has 15 residues. V gave up 4 bases and J gave up 0 bases, with 13 bases separating them. The CDR3 coding sequence is TGTGCCAGCAGTGCCCGGACGGAGAACTCCTACGAGCAGTACTTC. Its translation is CASSARTENSYEQYF.

Here the CDR3 reads CASSQGNSGSNEQFF. In DNA, the CDR3 is TGTGCCAGCAGCCAAGGGAATAGCGGGAGTAATGAGCAGTTCTTC. The chain is built from TRBV3-1 (or the pseudogene TRBV3-2) and TRBJ2-1; TRBD2 matches at 9 bases. CDR1 and CDR2 from the germline V gene are LGHDT and YNNKEL (reference sequence). This CDR3 is built from 15 residues. Germline trimming cut 1 base from V and 7 bases from J; bases unmatched to any gene: 5.

In this sample, this clone turned up a few times. This chain uses TRBV6-5 with TRBJ2-5; 9 bases agree with TRBD1. This CDR3 is 14 amino acids long. Germline CDR1 is MNHEY and CDR2 is SVGAGI. The ends lost 8 bases at V and 4 bases at J; junction bases unmatched: 8. Here the CDR3 DNA reads TGTGCCAGCTTTGGGACAGGGCGGGGAGAGACCCAGTACTTC. Translating gives CASFGTGRGETQYF.

In its sample, this clone was seen a few times. CDR3 region: CASSPRGGGGNSPLHF. CDR3 nucleotide sequence: TGTGCCAGCTCACCACGTGGGGGGGGTGGTAATTCACCCCTCCACTTT. This chain uses TRBV18 with TRBJ1-6, with D perhaps matching TRBD1 (5 bases). Per the germline V gene, CDR1 is KGHSH and CDR2 is LQKENI. The CDR3 is 16 residues long. Trimming removed 1 base at V and 6 bases at J, with 13 bases between.

This rearrangement joins TRBV5-1 to TRBJ2-7; 9 bases agree with TRBD1. Unmatched junction bases numbered 3, after V lost 3 bases and J lost 5 bases. The CDR3 totals 13 residues. The germline V gene has CDR1 SGHRS and CDR2 YFSETQ. CDR3 sequence reads: CASSWTGDHEQYF. Here the CDR3 DNA reads TGCGCCAGCAGCTGGACAGGGGACCACGAGCAGTACTTC.

This clone has a handful of counts. The chain has TRBV28 and TRBJ2-7; 10 bases agree with TRBD1. The CDR3 loop spans 12 amino acids. Unmatched junction bases numbered 3, after V lost 7 bases and J lost 6 bases. Germline V gene data show CDR1 as MDHEN and CDR2 as SYDVKM. DNA for the CDR3: TGTGCCAGCACCGGGACAGGGGTCGAGCAGTACTTC. Translated: CASTGTGVEQYF.

The chain joins TRBV27 to TRBJ1-5, with D tentatively TRBD1 (5 bases). This CDR3 is 14 amino acids long. V lost 0 bases, J lost 6 bases, and 9 bases lay in between. The germline CDR1 and CDR2 sequences are MNHEY and SMNVEV (reference sequence). The chain's CDR3 is CASSLSWRGQPQHF. As DNA, the CDR3 is TGTGCCAGCAGTTTATCGTGGAGGGGTCAGCCCCAGCATTTT.

V gene TRBV6-2 or TRBV6-3 combines with J gene TRBJ1-5; tentative D call: TRBD1 (5 bases). The CDR3 runs to 13 residues. The V gene lost 5 bases and the J gene lost 9 bases, with 14 bases spanning the gap. CDR1 and CDR2 from the germline V gene are MNHEY and SVGEGT. CDR3 DNA: TGTGCCAGCAGTGACAGTCGCGGGACGCCCCAGCATTTT. Translation: CASSDSRGTPQHF.

The chain joins TRBV30 to TRBJ2-1, with TRBD1 identical over 7 bases. Trimming removed 1 base from V and 7 bases from J; junction bases left unmatched: 1. Germline CDR1 and CDR2: GTSNPN and SVGIG (reference sequence). The CDR3 runs to 12 residues. In nucleotides, the CDR3 is TGTGCCTGGAGTGACAGGGGTAATGAGCAGTTCTTC. Translation gives CAWSDRGNEQFF.

The rearrangement uses TRBV12-3 or TRBV12-4 and TRBJ2-7; 7 nucleotides align to TRBD1. This CDR3 comprises 13 residues. V was clipped by 5 bases and J by 3 bases; unmatched bases: 4. The CDR3 DNA follows: TGTGCCAGCAGTCCGGGACAGAACTACGAGCAGTACTTC. This codes for CASSPGQNYEQYF.

This clone was found a few times. The chain has TRBV6-5 and TRBJ1-2; perhaps TRBD1 as D (5 bases). Germline values: CDR1 MNHEY, CDR2 SVGAGI. The CDR3 is 13 residues long. The ends were cut back, 5 bases at V and 0 bases at J, with 7 bases in the middle. Here the CDR3 DNA reads TGTGCCAGCAGTCAACAGGCTAACTATGGCTACACCTTC. The encoded protein is CASSQQANYGYTF.

The CDR3 region is CASSRVPGELFF. The CDR3 DNA reads as TGTGCCAGCAGCCGGGTTCCGGGGGAGCTGTTTTTT. The rearrangement links TRBV6-5 to TRBJ2-2; D unclear. CDR1 is MNHEY and CDR2 is SVGAGI in the germline V gene. The CDR3 totals 12 residues. Trimming pared 6 bases from V and 8 bases from J, leaving 10 bases between.

With respect to this clone: This CDR3 is also generated by other DNA sequences in the sample. This chain joins TRBV5-4 and TRBJ2-1, with TRBD2 matching over 7 bases. CDR3 length equals 15 residues. The junction had 3 bases not matched to a gene; V was cut back by 0 bases and J by 3 bases. Germline V gene lookup returns CDR1 SGHNT and CDR2 YYREEE (reference sequence). CDR3 loop: CASSLGGSIYNEQFF. The CDR3 nucleotides read TGTGCCAGCAGCTTGGGCGGGAGTATCTACAATGAGCAGTTCTTC. The whole variable domain, remainder taken from reference TRBV5-4 and TRBJ2-1, is ETGVTQSPTHLIKTRGQQVTLRCSSQSGHNTVSWYQQALGQGPQFIFQYYREEENGRGNFPPRFSGLQFPNYSSELNVNALELDDSALYLCASSLGGSIYNEQFFGPGTRLTVL.

This clone occurred a few times. This sequence joins TRBV6-1 and TRBJ1-5, with 12 bases identical to TRBD1. The CDR3 runs to 17 residues. Germline values: CDR1 MNHNS, CDR2 SASEGT. J lost 3 bases, V lost 3 bases, and 6 bases had no gene match. CDR3 DNA: TGTGCCAGCAGTGAGTTTCCGGGACAGGGGGCCAATCAGCCCCAGCATTTT. Residues: CASSEFPGQGANQPQHF.

The chain couples TRBV3-1 (or the pseudogene TRBV3-2) to TRBJ1-1; possibly TRBD1 for D (5 bases). CDR3 length: 13 residues. Germline V lookup: CDR1 LGHDT, CDR2 YNNKEL (reference sequence). With 1 base removed from V and 5 bases from J, the gap between germline ends came to 8 bases. Written as DNA, the CDR3 is TGTGCCAGCAGCCAAGGGGGCTGGACTGAAGCTTTCTTT. This gives the protein CASSQGGWTEAFF.

This chain links TRBV6-5 with TRBJ2-3; D perhaps matches TRBD1 (6 bases). CDR1 and CDR2 from the germline V gene are MNHEY and SVGAGI. The CDR3 is made up of 15 amino acids. V was cut by 6 bases and J by 5 bases, with 18 bases left in between. The CDR3 loop is CASSENPTGQDTQYF. The CDR3 nucleotides are TGTGCCAGCAGCGAGAACCCAACAGGGCAAGATACGCAGTATTTT.

The J gene is TRBJ1-1, the V gene TRBV25-1; D uncertain. This CDR3 comprises 16 residues. The V end lost 0 bases, the J end lost 5 bases, and 16 bases lay between the germline ends. Per germline, CDR1 MGHDK and CDR2 SYGVNS. The CDR3 DNA sequence: TGTGCCAGCAGTGAATATAATGGACCTCGAGAGACTGAAGCTTTCTTT. This sequence encodes CASSEYNGPRETEAFF. Looking up the rest from reference TRBV25-1 and TRBJ1-1 gives the full variable domain: EADIYQTPRYLVIGTGKKITLECSQTMGHDKMYWYQQDPGMELHLIHYSYGVNSTEKGDLSSESTVSRIRTEHFPLTLESARPSHTSQYLCASSEYNGPRETEAFFGQGTRLTVV.